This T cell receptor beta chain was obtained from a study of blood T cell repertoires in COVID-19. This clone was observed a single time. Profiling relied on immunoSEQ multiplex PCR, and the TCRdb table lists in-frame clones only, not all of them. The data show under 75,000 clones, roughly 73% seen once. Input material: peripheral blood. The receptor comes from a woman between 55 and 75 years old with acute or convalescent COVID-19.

CDR3 in DNA: TGCGCCAGCAGTGAGTCGGGAGAGCCCTATGGCTACACCTTC. Its protein product is CASSESGEPYGYTF. The genes are TRBV10-1 and TRBJ1-2; D gene ambiguous. Per the germline V gene, CDR1 is WNHNN and CDR2 is SYGVQD (reference sequence). Trimming stripped 0 bases from V and 4 bases from J, with 9 bases between. The CDR3 has 14 residues.